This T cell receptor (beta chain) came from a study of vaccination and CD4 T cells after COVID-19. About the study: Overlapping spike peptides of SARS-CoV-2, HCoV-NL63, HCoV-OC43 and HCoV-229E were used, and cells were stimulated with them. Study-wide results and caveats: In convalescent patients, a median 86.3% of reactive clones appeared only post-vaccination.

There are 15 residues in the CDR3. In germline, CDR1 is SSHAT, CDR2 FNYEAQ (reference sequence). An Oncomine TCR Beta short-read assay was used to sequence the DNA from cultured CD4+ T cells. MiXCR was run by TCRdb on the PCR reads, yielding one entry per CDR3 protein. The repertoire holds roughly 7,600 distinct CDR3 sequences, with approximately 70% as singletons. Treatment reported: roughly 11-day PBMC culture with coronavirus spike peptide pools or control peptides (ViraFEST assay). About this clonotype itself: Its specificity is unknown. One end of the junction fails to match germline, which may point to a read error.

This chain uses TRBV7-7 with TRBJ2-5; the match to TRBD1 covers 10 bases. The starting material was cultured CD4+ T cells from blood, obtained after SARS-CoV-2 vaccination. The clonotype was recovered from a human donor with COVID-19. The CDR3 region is CASSPLPGQGETQYF. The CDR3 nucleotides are TGTGCTAGCAGCCCACTTCCGGGACAGGGGGAGACCCAGTACTTC.